This is a list of T cell receptor beta chains from one sample in a study of vaccination effects on CD4 cells after COVID-19. Generated by immunoSEQ multiplex PCR, the TCRdb table keeps only in-frame clones and is missing some. The data contain over 80,000 clones, around 77% of them singletons. What these receptors recognize is not known. Sequences were derived from CD4+ T cells from PBMCs cultured with HCoV-OC43 spike peptides, sampled after COVID-19 vaccination. These receptors all stem from a human donor who received a COVID-19 vaccine. Both conserved end residues are part of each CDR3. A D gene is named only where the DNA matches it firmly. Clone size is shown for a subset of rows, as once, few, many or a class of expanded clone.

J gene | V gene | clone size | D gene | CDR3 protein | CDR3 DNA
TRBJ1-5 | TRBV7-6 | . | TRBD1 | CASSLGDSVNQPQHF | TGTGCCAGCAGCTTAGGGGACAGCGTTAATCAGCCCCAGCATTTT
TRBJ2-4 | TRBV5-6 | . | TRBD1 | CASSRTGDTQYF | TGTGCCAGCAGCAGGACAGGGGACACCCAGTACTTC
TRBJ2-1 | TRBV6-1 | . | . | CASSEDGQVSVEQFF | TGTGCCAGCAGTGAAGACGGGCAGGTGAGCGTTGAGCAGTTCTTC
TRBJ2-5 | TRBV5-1 | . | TRBD2 | CASSSGLAGGRETQYF | TGCGCCAGCAGCTCTGGACTAGCGGGGGGCCGCGAGACCCAGTACTTC
TRBJ1-6 | TRBV30 | . | TRBD1 | CAWIPGQGLTNSPLHF | TGTGCCTGGATTCCGGGACAGGGTCTGACCAATTCACCCCTCCACTTT
TRBJ2-5 | TRBV7-2 | . | TRBD2 | CASSFIAGGLVETQYF | TGTGCCAGCAGCTTCATAGCGGGGGGGCTCGTGGAGACCCAGTACTTC
TRBJ2-6 | TRBV24-1 | . | . | CATSEKQGSGANVLTF | TGTGCCACCAGTGAGAAACAGGGCTCTGGGGCCAACGTCCTGACTTTC
TRBJ1-5 | TRBV3-1/TRBV3-2 | . | . | CASSRGLNAQPQHF | TGTGCCAGCTCACGGGGATTGAATGCTCAGCCCCAGCATTTT
TRBJ1-6 | TRBV6-6 | few | . | CASSYSDINSPLHF | TGTGCCAGCAGTTACAGCGACATAAATTCACCCCTCCACTTT
TRBJ1-2 | TRBV25-1 | . | . | CASSLGNHYGYTF | TGTGCCAGCAGCCTAGGCAATCACTATGGCTACACCTTC
TRBJ2-4 | TRBV5-1 | . | TRBD2 | CASSLAGAVAGSDSVKNIQYF | TGCGCCAGCAGCTTGGCCGGTGCGGTAGCGGGGTCTGATTCGGTCAAAAACATTCAGTACTTC
TRBJ2-2 | TRBV7-9 | . | TRBD2 | CASSFLAGNTGELFF | TGTGCCAGCAGCTTTCTAGCGGGGAACACCGGGGAGCTGTTTTTT
TRBJ2-3 | TRBV5-5 | . | TRBD1 | CASSQGTGADTQYF | TGTGCCAGCAGCCAGGGGACAGGGGCAGATACGCAGTATTTT
TRBJ2-3 | TRBV10-1 | once | TRBD1 | CASSPRQGLSTDTQYF | TGCGCCAGCAGTCCAAGACAGGGGCTTAGCACAGATACGCAGTATTTT
TRBJ1-3 | TRBV4-1 | . | . | CASSQISLSGNTIYF | TGCGCCAGCAGCCAAATAAGTCTCTCTGGAAACACCATATATTTT
TRBJ1-2 | TRBV28 | . | TRBD1 | CASRTLQGASYGYTF | TGTGCCAGCAGGACTTTACAGGGGGCGAGCTATGGCTACACCTTC